This TCR beta chain was identified during a study of cytomegalovirus exposure and HLA in healthy donors. Looking at the study overall: An analysis done earlier identified 90 million to 120 million unique TCR beta sequences from about 179 million T cells. Findings of the study overall: Researchers counted roughly 160 TCR beta chains as cytomegalovirus-associated. There were a few CMV-associated chains whose specificity for CMV antigens was confirmed in vitro. CMV serostatus was the only recorded immune exposure for donors.

The J segment lost 6 bases and the V segment lost 2 bases, leaving 1 base of the junction unmatched. Germline lookup yields CDR1 SGHRS and CDR2 YFSETQ. The CDR3 totals 13 residues. The PCR ran on 60 Vbeta and 13 Jbeta primers. Libraries were prepared by immunoSEQ multiplex PCR; TCRdb keeps only in-frame clonotypes and omits some of them. The repertoire holds about 130,000 clones, with 80% to 85% as singletons. This clone was found a few times. Its antigen remains unidentified. The chain uses TRBV5-1 and TRBJ2-2; 7 bases are a match to TRBD1. Source material: PBMCs. The TCR comes from a woman between 45 and 65 years old in good health and CMV-seropositive. CDR3 region: CASSLQGPGELFF. CDR3 bases: TGCGCCAGCAGCTTACAGGGGCCCGGGGAGCTGTTTTTT.